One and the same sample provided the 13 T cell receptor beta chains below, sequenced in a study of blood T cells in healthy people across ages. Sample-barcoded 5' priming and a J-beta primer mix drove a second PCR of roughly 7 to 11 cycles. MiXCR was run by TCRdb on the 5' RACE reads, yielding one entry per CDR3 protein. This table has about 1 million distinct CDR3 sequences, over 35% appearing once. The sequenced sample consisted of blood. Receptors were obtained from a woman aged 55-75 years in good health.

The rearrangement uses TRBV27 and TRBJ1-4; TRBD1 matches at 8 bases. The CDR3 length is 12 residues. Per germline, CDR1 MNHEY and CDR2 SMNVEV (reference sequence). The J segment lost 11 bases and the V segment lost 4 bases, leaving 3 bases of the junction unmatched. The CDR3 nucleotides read TGTGCCAGCAGTTCTCAGGGGGCGAAACTGTTTTTT. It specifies CASSSQGAKLFF.

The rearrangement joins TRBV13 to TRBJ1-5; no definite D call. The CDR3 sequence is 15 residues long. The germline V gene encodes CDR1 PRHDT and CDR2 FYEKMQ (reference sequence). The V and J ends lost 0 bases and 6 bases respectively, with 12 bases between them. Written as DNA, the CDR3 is TGTGCCAGCAGCTTAGGGGAGGTCTCGGCTCAGCCCCAGCATTTT. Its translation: CASSLGEVSAQPQHF.

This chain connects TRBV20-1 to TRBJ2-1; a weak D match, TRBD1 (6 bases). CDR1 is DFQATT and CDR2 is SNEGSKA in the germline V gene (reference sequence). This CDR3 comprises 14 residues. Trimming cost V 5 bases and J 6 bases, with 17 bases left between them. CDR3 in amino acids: CSAVGTKHLNEQFF. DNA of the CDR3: TGCAGTGCTGTTGGGACAAAGCACCTCAATGAGCAGTTCTTC.

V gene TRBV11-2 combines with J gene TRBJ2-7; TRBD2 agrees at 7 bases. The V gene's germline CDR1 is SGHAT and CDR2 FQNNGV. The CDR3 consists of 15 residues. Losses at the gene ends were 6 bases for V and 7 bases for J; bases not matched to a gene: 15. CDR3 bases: TGTGCCAGCAGACCGATTGAGGGATCCGGGAGGGAGCAGTACTTC. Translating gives CASRPIEGSGREQYF.

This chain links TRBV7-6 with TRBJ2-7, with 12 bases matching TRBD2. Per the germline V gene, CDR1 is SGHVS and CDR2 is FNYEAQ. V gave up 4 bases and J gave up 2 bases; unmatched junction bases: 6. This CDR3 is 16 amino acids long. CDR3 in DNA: TGTGCCAGCAGCTATACGACTAGCGGGGGTACCTACGAGCAGTACTTC. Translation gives CASSYTTSGGTYEQYF.

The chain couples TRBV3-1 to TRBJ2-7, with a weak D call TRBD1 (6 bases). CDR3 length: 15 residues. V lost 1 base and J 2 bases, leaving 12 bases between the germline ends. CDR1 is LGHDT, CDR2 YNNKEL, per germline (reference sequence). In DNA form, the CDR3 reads TGTGCCAGCAGCCAAGGGAAGAACAGGGCCTACGAGCAGTACTTC. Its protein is CASSQGKNRAYEQYF.

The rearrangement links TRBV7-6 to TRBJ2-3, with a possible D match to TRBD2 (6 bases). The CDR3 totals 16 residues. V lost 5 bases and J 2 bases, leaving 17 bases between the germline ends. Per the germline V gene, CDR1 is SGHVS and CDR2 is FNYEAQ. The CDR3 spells CASSLGTGLNTDTQYF. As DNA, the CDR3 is TGTGCCAGCAGCCTAGGGACGGGACTTAACACAGATACGCAGTATTTT.

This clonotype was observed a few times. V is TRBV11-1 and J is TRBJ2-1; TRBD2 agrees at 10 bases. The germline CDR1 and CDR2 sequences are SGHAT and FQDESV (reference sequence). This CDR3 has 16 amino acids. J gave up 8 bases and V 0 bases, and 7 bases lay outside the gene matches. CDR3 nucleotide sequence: TGTGCCAGCAGCTTAGCGCTAGCGGGAGTGGGTGATGAGCAGTTCTTC. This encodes CASSLALAGVGDEQFF. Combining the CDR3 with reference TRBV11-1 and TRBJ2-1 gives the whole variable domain EAEVAQSPRYKITEKSQAVAFWCDPISGHATLYWYRQILGQGPELLVQFQDESVVDDSQLPKDRFSAERLKGVDSTLKIQPAELGDSAMYLCASSLALAGVGDEQFFGPGTRLTVL.

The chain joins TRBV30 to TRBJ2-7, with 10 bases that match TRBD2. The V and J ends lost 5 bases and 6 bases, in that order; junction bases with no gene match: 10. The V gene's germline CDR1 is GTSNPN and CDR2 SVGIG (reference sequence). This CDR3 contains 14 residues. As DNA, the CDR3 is TGTGCCTGGGGGAAACTAGCGGGAAGGGGCGAGCAGTACTTC. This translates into CAWGKLAGRGEQYF.

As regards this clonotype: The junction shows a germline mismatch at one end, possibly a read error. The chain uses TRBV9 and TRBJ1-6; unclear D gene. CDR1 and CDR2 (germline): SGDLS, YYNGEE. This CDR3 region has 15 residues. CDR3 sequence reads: CASSVGSGYNSPFHF. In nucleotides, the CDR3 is TGTGCCAGCAGCGTAGGCTCAGGTTATAATTCACCCTTCCACTTT.

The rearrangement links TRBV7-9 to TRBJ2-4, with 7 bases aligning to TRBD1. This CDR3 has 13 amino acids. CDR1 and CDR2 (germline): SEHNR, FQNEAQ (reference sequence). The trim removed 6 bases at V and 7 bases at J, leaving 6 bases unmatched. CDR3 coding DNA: TGTGCCAGCAGGAATGGGACAGAGAACATTCAGTACTTC. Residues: CASRNGTENIQYF.

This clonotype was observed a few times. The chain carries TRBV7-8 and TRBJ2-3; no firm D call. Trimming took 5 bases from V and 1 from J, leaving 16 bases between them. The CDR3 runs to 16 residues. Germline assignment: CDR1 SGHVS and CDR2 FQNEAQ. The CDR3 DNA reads TGTGCCAGCAGCCCCCAGCGAGCGTTGGGCACAGATACGCAGTATTTT. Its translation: CASSPQRALGTDTQYF.

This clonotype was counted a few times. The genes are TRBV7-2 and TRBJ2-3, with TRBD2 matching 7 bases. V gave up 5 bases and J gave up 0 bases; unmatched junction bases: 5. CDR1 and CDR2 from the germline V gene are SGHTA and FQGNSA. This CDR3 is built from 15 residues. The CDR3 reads CASSVWGGSTDTQYF. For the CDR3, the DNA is TGTGCCAGCAGCGTCTGGGGGGGGAGCACAGATACGCAGTATTTT.